This T cell receptor beta chain appears in the sequencing data of a study of T-cell reconstitution after alpha-beta-depleted transplantation in children. Unique molecular identifiers were incorporated when the TCRbeta library was constructed. TCRdb processed the PCR reads anew with MiXCR; each CDR3 protein has one entry. The sample lists some 440,000 distinct CDR3 sequences; around 15% were seen once. The sample was PBMCs, mostly from graft donor cells, taken 360 days after TCRalphabeta/CD19-depleted stem cell transplant. The sequence came from a boy less than two years old who had a stem cell transplant for Wiskott-Aldrich syndrome, so the T cells may come from the graft donor.

CDR3 region: CSARPPGEAKNIQYF. CDR3 in DNA: TGCAGTGCTAGACCGCCAGGGGAGGCCAAAAACATTCAGTACTTC. This chain joins TRBV20-1 and TRBJ2-4; perhaps TRBD1 as D (6 bases). Trimming stripped 2 bases from V and 1 base from J, with 12 bases between. The CDR3 covers 15 residues. Germline-derived CDR1 and CDR2 are DFQATT and SNEGSKA (reference sequence).